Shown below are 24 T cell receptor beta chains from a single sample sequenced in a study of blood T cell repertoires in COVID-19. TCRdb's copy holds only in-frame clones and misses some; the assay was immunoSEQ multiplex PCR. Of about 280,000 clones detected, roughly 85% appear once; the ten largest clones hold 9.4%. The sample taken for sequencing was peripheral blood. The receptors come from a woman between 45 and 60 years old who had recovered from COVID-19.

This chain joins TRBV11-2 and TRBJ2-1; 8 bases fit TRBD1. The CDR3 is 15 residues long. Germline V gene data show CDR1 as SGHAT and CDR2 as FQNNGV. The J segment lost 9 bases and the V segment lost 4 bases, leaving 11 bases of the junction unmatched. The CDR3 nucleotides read TGTGCCAGCAGCTCGCTCGACAGGGGAAGGGTTGAGCAGTTCTTC. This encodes CASSSLDRGRVEQFF. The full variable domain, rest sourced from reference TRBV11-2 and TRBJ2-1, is EAGVAQSPRYKIIEKRQSVAFWCNPISGHATLYWYQQILGQGPKLLIQFQNNGVVDDSQLPKDRFSAERLKGVDSTLKIQPAKLEDSAVYLCASSSLDRGRVEQFFGPGTRLTVL.

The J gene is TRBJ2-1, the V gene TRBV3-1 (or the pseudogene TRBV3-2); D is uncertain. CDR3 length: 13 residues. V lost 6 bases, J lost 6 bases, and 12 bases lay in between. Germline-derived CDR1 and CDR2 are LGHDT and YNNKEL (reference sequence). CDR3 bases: TGTGCCAGCAGTCGTACCTCTAGCAATGAGCAGTTCTTC. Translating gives CASSRTSSNEQFF.

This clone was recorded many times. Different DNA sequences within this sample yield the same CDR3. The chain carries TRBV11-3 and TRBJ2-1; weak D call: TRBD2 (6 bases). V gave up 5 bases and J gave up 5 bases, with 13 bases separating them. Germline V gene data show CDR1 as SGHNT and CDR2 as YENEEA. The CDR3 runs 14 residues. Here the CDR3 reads CASSLPGLNNEQFF. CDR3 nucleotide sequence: TGTGCCAGCAGCCTGCCGGGACTTAACAATGAGCAGTTCTTC.

CDR3: CASSPPQENTEAFF. The CDR3 bases are TGTGCCAGCAGCCCTCCCCAGGAAAACACTGAAGCTTTCTTT. The rearrangement joins TRBV28 to TRBJ1-1; D gene unclear. Trimming took 6 bases from V and 2 from J, leaving 13 bases between them. The germline V gene has CDR1 MDHEN and CDR2 SYDVKM. The CDR3 loop spans 14 amino acids.

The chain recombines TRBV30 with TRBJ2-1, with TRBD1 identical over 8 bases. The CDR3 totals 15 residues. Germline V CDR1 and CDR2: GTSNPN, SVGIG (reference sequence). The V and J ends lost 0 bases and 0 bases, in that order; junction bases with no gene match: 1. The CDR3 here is CAWSVDRGSYNEQFF. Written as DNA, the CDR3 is TGTGCCTGGAGTGTAGACAGGGGCTCCTACAATGAGCAGTTCTTC.

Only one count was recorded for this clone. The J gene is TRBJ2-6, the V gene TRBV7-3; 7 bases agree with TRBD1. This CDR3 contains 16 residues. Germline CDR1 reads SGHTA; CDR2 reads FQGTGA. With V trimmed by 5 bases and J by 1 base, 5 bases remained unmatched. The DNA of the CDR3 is TGTGCCAGCAGCGCATACAGGGGTTCTGGGGCCAACGTCCTGACTTTC. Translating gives CASSAYRGSGANVLTF.

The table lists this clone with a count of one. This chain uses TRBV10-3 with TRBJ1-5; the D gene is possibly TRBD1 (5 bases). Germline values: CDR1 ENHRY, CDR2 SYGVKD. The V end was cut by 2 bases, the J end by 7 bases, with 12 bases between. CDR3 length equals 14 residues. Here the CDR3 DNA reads TGTGCCATCAGTGAGGACAGTCCCAGCCAGCCCCAGCATTTT. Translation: CAISEDSPSQPQHF.

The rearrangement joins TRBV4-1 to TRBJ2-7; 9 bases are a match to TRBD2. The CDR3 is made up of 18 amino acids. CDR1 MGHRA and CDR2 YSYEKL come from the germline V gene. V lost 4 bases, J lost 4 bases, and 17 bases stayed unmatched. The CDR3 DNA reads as TGCGCCAGCAGCCCGACCCGATACGGACTAGCGCGGACTTACGAGCAGTACTTC. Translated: CASSPTRYGLARTYEQYF.

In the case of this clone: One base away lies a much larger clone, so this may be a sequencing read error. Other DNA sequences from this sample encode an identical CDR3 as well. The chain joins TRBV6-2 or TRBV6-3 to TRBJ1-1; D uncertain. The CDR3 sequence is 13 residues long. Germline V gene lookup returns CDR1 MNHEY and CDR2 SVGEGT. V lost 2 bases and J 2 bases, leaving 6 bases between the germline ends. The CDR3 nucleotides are TGTGCCAGCAGTTACCGGGGAAACACTGAAGCTTTCTTT. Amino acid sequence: CASSYRGNTEAFF.

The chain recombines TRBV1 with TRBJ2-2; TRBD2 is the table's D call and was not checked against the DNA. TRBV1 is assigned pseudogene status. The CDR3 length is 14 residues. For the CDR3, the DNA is TGCACCAACAAGCGGGGAGCGTACACCGGGGAGCTGTTTTTT. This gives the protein CTNKRGAYTGELFF.

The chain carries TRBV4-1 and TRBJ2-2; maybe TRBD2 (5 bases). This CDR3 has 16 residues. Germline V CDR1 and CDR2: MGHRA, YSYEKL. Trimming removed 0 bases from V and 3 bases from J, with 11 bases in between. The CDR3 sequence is CASSQDRTRYTGELFF. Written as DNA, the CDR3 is TGCGCCAGCAGCCAAGATCGGACTCGATACACCGGGGAGCTGTTTTTT.

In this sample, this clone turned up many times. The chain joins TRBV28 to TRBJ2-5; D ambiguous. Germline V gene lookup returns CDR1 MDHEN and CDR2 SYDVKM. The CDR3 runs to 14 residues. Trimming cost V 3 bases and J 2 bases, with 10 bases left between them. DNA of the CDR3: TGTGCCAGCAGTTTTGCTAACCCTCAAGAGACCCAGTACTTC. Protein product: CASSFANPQETQYF.

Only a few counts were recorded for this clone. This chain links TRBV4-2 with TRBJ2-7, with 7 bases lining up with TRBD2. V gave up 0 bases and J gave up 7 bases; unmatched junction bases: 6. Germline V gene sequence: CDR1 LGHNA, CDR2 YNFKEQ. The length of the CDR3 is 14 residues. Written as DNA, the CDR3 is TGTGCCAGCAGCCAAGACAGCGGGATAGGAGAGCAGTACTTC. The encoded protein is CASSQDSGIGEQYF.

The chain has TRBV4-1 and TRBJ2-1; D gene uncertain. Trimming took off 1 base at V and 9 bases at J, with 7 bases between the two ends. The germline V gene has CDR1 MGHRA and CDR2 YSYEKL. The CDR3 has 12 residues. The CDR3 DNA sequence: TGCGCCAGCAGCCAAGTAGAGCGTGAGCAGTTCTTC. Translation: CASSQVEREQFF.

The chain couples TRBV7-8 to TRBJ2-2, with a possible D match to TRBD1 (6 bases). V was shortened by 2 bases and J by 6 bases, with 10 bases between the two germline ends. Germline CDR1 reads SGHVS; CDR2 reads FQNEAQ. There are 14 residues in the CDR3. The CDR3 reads CASSLQGMAGELFF. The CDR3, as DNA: TGTGCCAGCAGCTTACAGGGGATGGCCGGGGAGCTGTTTTTT.

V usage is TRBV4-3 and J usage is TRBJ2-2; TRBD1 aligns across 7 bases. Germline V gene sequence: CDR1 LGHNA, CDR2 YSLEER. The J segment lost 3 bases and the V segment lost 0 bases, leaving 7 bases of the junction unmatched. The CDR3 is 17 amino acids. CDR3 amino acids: CASSQEPRQGHTGELFF. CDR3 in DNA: TGCGCCAGCAGCCAAGAGCCTCGACAGGGCCACACCGGGGAGCTGTTTTTT.

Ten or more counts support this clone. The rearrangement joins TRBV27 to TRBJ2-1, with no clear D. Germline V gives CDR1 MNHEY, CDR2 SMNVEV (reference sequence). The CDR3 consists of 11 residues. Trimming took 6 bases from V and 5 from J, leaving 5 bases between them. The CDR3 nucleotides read TGTGCCAGCAGCTTTCACAATGAGCAGTTCTTC. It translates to CASSFHNEQFF.

CDR3 in amino acids: CASSGQGNSPLHF. The CDR3 nucleotides are TGTGCCAGCAGTGGACAGGGGAATTCACCCCTCCACTTT. The V call is TRBV27, the J call TRBJ1-6, with 9 positions matching TRBD1. Losses at the gene ends were 5 bases for V and 7 bases for J; bases not matched to a gene: 0. The CDR3 runs to 13 residues. Germline V lookup: CDR1 MNHEY, CDR2 SMNVEV (reference sequence).

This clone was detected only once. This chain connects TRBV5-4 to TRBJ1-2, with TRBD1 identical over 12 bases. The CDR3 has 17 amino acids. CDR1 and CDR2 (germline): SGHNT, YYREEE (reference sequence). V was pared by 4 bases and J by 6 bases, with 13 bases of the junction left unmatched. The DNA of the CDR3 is TGTGCCAGCAGCCCGCAGAGCTGGGACAGGGGGCGGGATGGCTACACCTTC. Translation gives CASSPQSWDRGRDGYTF.

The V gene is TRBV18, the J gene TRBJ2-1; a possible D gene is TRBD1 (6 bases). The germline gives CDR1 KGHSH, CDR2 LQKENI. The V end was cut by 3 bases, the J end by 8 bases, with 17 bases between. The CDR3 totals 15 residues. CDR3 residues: CASSPIVGGVDEQFF. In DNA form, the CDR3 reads TGTGCCAGCTCACCGATAGTAGGGGGTGTTGATGAGCAGTTCTTC.

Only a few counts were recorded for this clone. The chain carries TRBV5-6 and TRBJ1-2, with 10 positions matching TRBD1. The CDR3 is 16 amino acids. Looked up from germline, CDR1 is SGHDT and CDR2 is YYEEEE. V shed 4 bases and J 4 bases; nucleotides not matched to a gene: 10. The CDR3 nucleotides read TGTGCCAGCAGCAAGGCGGGACAGGGGATCGTCTATGGCTACACCTTC. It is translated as CASSKAGQGIVYGYTF.

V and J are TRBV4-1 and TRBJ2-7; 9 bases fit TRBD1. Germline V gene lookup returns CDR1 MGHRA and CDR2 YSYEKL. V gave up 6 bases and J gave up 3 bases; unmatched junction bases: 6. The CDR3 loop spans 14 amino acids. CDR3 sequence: CASRRQGGNYEQYF. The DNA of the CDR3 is TGCGCCAGCAGGCGACAGGGGGGGAACTACGAGCAGTACTTC.

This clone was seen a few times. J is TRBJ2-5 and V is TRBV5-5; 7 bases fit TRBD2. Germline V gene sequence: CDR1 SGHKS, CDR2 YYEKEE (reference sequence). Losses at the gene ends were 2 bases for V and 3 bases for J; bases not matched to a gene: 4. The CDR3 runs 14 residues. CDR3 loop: CASSFRGGEETQYF. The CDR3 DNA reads TGTGCCAGCAGCTTCCGCGGGGGAGAAGAGACCCAGTACTTC.

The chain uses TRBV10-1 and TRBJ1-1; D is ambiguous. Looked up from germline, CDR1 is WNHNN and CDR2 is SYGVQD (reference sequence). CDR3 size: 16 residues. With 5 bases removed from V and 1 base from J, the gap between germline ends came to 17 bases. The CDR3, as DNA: TGCGCCAGCAGTCACAACAGTTTACGGGGGAACACTGAAGCTTTCTTT. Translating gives CASSHNSLRGNTEAFF.